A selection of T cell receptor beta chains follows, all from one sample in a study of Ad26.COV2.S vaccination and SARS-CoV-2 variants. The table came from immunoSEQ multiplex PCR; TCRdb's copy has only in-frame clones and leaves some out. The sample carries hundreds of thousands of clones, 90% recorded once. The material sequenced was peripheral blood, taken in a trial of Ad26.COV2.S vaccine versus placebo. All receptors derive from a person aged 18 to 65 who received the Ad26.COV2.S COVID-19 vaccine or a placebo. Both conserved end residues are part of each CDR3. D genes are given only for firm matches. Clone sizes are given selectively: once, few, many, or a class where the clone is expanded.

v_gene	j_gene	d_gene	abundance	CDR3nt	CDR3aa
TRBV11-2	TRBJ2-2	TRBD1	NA	TGTGCCAGCAGTTATGGGAGACAGGGCACCGGGGAGCTGTTTTTT	CASSYGRQGTGELFF
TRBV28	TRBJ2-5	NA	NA	TGTGCCAGCAGTTTAAGGCCCGAAGGGACCCAGTACTTC	CASSLRPEGTQYF
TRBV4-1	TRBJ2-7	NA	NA	TGCGCCAGCAAGGTTATCGAGGATTCCTACGAGCAGTACTTC	CASKVIEDSYEQYF
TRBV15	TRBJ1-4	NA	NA	TGTGCCACCAGCATAACAGGAGACCTTAATGAAAAACTGTTTTTT	CATSITGDLNEKLFF
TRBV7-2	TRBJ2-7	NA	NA	TGTGCCAGCAGCTGGGGGGCCTCCTACGAGCAGTACTTC	CASSWGASYEQYF
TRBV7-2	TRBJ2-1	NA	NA	TGTGCCAGCAGCTTACTTAGCGGAAACCACAATGAGCAGTTCTTC	CASSLLSGNHNEQFF
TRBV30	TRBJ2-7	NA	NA	TGTGCCTGGGGGCTCTACGAGCAGTACTTC	CAWGLYEQYF
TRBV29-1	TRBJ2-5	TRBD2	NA	TGCAGCCTCCTAACTAGCGGCCTGGGGACCCAGTACTTC	CSLLTSGLGTQYF
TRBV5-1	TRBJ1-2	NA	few	TGCGCCAGCAGCTTGGTGACGGGTGACTATGGCTACACCTTC	CASSLVTGDYGYTF
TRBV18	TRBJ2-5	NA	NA	TGTGCCAGCTCACCAGAAGCGAACCAAGGAGTAGAGACCCAGTACTTC	CASSPEANQGVETQYF
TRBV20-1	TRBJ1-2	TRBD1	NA	TGCAGTGCTAGTGGGGCAGGGGGCGTGGATGGCTACACCTTC	CSASGAGGVDGYTF
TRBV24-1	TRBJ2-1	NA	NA	TGTGCCACCAGTGATCCGAACACCCATCCCTGGGAGCAGTTCTTC	CATSDPNTHPWEQFF
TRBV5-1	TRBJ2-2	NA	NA	TGCGCCAGCAGCTTGCCGCGGGAGAACACCGGGGAGCTGTTTTTT	CASSLPRENTGELFF
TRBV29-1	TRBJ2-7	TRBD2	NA	TGCAGCGTGTTTATCCGGGACTATCCAAACTACGAGCAGTACTTC	CSVFIRDYPNYEQYF
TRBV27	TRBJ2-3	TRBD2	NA	TGTGCCAGCAGTTCGTGGACTAGCAACACAGATACGCAGTATTTT	CASSSWTSNTDTQYF
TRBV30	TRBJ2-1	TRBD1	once	TGTGCTGCGGACAGGGGGAATGAGCAGTTCTTC	CAADRGNEQFF
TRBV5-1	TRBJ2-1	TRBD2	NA	TGCGCCAGCAGCTTGGAGGCAGCGGGAGGGCCGCTTGTGGGCAATGAGCAGTTCTTC	CASSLEAAGGPLVGNEQFF
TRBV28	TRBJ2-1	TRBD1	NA	TGTGCCAGCAGTTTTTGGGTTCAGGGGGTCAATGAGCAGTTCTTC	CASSFWVQGVNEQFF
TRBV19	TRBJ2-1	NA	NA	TGTGCCAGTAGTAATGCCCTGGGCCCGAACAATGAGCAGTTCTTC	CASSNALGPNNEQFF